This T cell receptor beta chain was sequenced in a study of blood T cell repertoires in COVID-19. About the research overall: COVID-19 samples collected from the United States, Italy and Spain covered acute and convalescent phases. T cells, B-cell-depleted T cells, or PBMCs supplied cDNA or gDNA.

Germline V CDR1 and CDR2: PRHDT, FYEKMQ (reference sequence). CDR3 length equals 12 residues. V was shortened by 4 bases and J by 6 bases, with 8 bases between the two germline ends. Authors' data handling: Estimates of nucleated cell counts were drawn from the amplification of reference gene primers. TCRdb's table, derived via immunoSEQ multiplex PCR, lists solely in-frame clones and lacks some. From that table come the V and J calls and clone size; the DNA was used to work out D and trimming. The sample records about 190,000 clones, roughly 78% being singletons. Sample: peripheral blood. This TCR was recovered from a woman of 80 years or more with active or convalescent COVID-19. The V and J genes are TRBV13 and TRBJ2-3; D not certain. CDR3 nucleotide sequence: TGTGCCAGCAGCTCGCTATATGATACGCAGTATTTT. It translates to CASSSLYDTQYF.